This T cell receptor beta chain emerged from a study of blood T cell repertoires in COVID-19. Overall study context: Samples came from the United States, Italy and Spain, spanning acute and convalescent COVID-19. The analysed material was cDNA or gDNA that came from T cells, B-cell-depleted T cells, or PBMCs.

This clone appeared once. Per the authors' pipeline: Researchers report that nucleated cell counts were estimated from reference gene primer amplification. The data were produced by immunoSEQ multiplex PCR, yet TCRdb's version contains in-frame clones alone and is incomplete. V, J and clone size are those of that table, while D and trimming were read from the DNA. Among about 190,000 clones listed, around 84% were seen once. The sample was peripheral blood. The clonotype was recovered from a man aged 25-45 years with active or convalescent COVID-19.

CDR3 sequence reads: CASRGGVALHF. For the CDR3, the DNA is TGTGCCAGCAGGGGGGGGGTGGCCCTCCACTTT. The chain combines TRBV27 with TRBJ1-6; perhaps TRBD1 as D (5 bases). This CDR3 contains 11 residues. CDR1 is MNHEY and CDR2 is SMNVEV in the germline V gene (reference sequence). The germline V and J ends were trimmed by 6 bases and 14 bases, with 11 bases remaining between them.